These 8 T cell receptor beta chains share one sample of origin, sequenced in a study of control samples from healthy donors and cancer patients. The protocol was immunoSEQ multiplex PCR, while the TCRdb copy is restricted to in-frame clones and leaves out a portion. This sample carries more than 80,000 clones, just over 90% of them seen once, and the ten largest clones take around 8.2%. Sequencing was done on a sample of blood. The receptors were gathered from a man aged 18-30 years in good health.

The V call is TRBV27, the J call TRBJ1-1; possibly TRBD1 for D (6 bases). The CDR3 loop spans 14 amino acids. CDR1 is MNHEY and CDR2 is SMNVEV in the germline V gene (reference sequence). V lost 5 bases to trimming and J lost 1 base, with 11 bases between them. The CDR3 loop is CASSTLGQNTEAFF. Here the CDR3 DNA reads TGTGCCAGCAGTACGCTGGGACAGAACACTGAAGCTTTCTTT.

The chain links TRBV14 to TRBJ2-5; no reliable D call. Germline V CDR1 and CDR2: SGHDN, FVKESK. Trimming took 4 bases from V and 5 from J, leaving 17 bases between them. The CDR3 runs 15 residues. The CDR3 DNA follows: TGTGCCAGCAGCCGCAACCCGCAAGTAGGGGAGACCCAGTACTTC. Protein sequence: CASSRNPQVGETQYF.

This chain uses TRBV6-1 with TRBJ1-5; no clear D. The CDR3 is made up of 16 amino acids. Germline CDR1 MNHNS, CDR2 SASEGT. The germline V and J ends were trimmed by 0 bases and 0 bases, with 9 bases remaining between them. The CDR3 sequence: CASSEARALSNQPQHF. CDR3 bases: TGTGCCAGCAGTGAAGCGAGGGCTCTTAGCAATCAGCCCCAGCATTTT.

This clone was observed once. V is TRBV19 and J is TRBJ1-2; D not resolved. The length of the CDR3 is 15 residues. The germline CDR1 and CDR2 sequences are LNHDA and SQIVND (reference sequence). Deletions cut 2 bases from V and 8 bases from J, with 18 bases between. CDR3 sequence reads: CASSIYSSSYDGYTF. The CDR3 DNA follows: TGTGCCAGTAGTATATATAGTTCCTCTTATGACGGCTACACCTTC.

The chain is built from TRBV6-4 and TRBJ1-2; D gene ambiguous. The germline gives CDR1 MRHNA, CDR2 SNTAGT. With 4 bases removed from V and 2 bases from J, the gap between germline ends came to 11 bases. The CDR3 has 14 residues. In nucleotides, the CDR3 is TGTGCCAGCAGTGGGACCTTGGGAAACTATGGCTACACCTTC. Protein sequence: CASSGTLGNYGYTF.

V and J are TRBV6-5 and TRBJ2-1, with D possibly TRBD2 on 5 matching bases. Per the germline V gene, CDR1 is MNHEY and CDR2 is SVGAGI. Trimming cost V 1 base and J 8 bases, with 15 bases left between them. The CDR3 covers 15 residues. The CDR3 DNA is TGTGCCAGCAGTTACTTGGCTAGCTCTGATGATGAGCAGTTCTTC. This translates into CASSYLASSDDEQFF.

The chain employs TRBV7-9 and TRBJ1-1, with D hard to call. In germline, CDR1 is SEHNR, CDR2 FQNEAQ (reference sequence). The CDR3 contains 14 residues. V dropped 1 base and J dropped 4 bases, with 10 bases sitting between them. CDR3 sequence (DNA): TGTGCCAGCAGCTTAGAGGAGACCTCCACTGAAGCTTTCTTT. It yields the protein CASSLEETSTEAFF.

CDR3 nucleotide sequence: TGTGCCAGCAGCTTGCCGGTTGGTAGGGGAAGGTATGGCTACACCTTC. It yields the protein CASSLPVGRGRYGYTF. V gene TRBV7-9 combines with J gene TRBJ1-2, with D possibly TRBD1 on 5 matching bases. V lost 3 bases, J lost 5 bases, and 19 bases lay in between. CDR1 and CDR2 (germline): SEHNR, FQNEAQ (reference sequence). The CDR3 sequence is 16 residues long. The whole variable domain, remainder taken from reference TRBV7-9 and TRBJ1-2, is DTGVSQNPRHKITKRGQNVTFRCDPISEHNRLYWYRQTLGQGPEFLTYFQNEAQLEKSRLLSDRFSAERPKGSFSTLEIQRTEQGDSAMYLCASSLPVGRGRYGYTFGSGTRLTVV.